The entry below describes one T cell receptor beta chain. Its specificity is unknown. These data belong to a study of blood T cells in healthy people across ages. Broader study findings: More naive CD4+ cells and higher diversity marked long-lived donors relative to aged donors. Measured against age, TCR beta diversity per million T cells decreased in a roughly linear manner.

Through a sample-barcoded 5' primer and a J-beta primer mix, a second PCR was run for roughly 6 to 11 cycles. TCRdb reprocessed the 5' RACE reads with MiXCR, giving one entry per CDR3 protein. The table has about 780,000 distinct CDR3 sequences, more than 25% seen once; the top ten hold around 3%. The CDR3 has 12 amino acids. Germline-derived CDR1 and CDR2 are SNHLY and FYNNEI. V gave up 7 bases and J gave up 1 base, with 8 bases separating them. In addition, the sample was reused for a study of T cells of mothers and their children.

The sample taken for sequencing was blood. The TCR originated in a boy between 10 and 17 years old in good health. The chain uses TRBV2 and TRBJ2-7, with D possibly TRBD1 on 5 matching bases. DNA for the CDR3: TGTGCCAGCAAAGGGGAATCCTACGAGCAGTACTTC. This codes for CASKGESYEQYF. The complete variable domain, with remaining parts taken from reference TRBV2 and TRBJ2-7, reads EPEVTQTPSHQVTQMGQEVILRCVPISNHLYFYWYRQILGQKVEFLVSFYNNEISEKSEIFDDQFSVERPDGSNFTLKIRSTKLEDSAMYFCASKGESYEQYFGPGTRLTVT.